The 10 T cell receptor beta chains given below trace back to one sample, sequenced in a study of shared clonotypes between healthy human individuals. Naive CD8 cells, CD45RO-negative and positively selected for CCR7, excluded terminally differentiated effector memory CD45RA+ cells. Produced via immunoSEQ multiplex PCR; TCRdb's table is partial and in-frame only. Found here are around 2,000,000 clones, more than 85% of them singletons; the top ten hold around 1.7%. Sequences were obtained from naive CD8+ T cells from PBMCs. These receptor sequences come from a man aged 18 to 29 in good health. Some clones in this sample may be carry-over from other donors' samples.

This clone appeared a few times. Written as DNA, the CDR3 is TGTGCCAGCAGCTCCCTGCCTGGCGCTGAAGCTTTCTTT. Protein sequence: CASSSLPGAEAFF. The chain joins TRBV7-2 to TRBJ1-1; D remains unclear. The germline CDR1 and CDR2 sequences are SGHTA and FQGNSA. V was shortened by 4 bases and J by 6 bases, with 12 bases between the two germline ends. This CDR3 is built from 13 residues. The variable domain in full, with the rest retrieved from reference TRBV7-2 and TRBJ1-1, is GAGVSQSPSNKVTEKGKDVELRCDPISGHTALYWYRQSLGQGLEFLIYFQGNSAPDKSGLPSDRFSAERTGGSVSTLTIQRTQQEDSAVYLCASSSLPGAEAFFGQGTRLTVV.

This sequence joins TRBV11-2 and TRBJ2-4; no firm D call. Trimming took off 5 bases at V and 3 bases at J, with 17 bases between the two ends. Germline loops: CDR1 SGHAT, CDR2 FQNNGV. The CDR3 loop spans 16 amino acids. The CDR3 region has the DNA TGTGCCAGCAGCCATTCCTCTGGGGTAGGCAAAAACATTCAGTACTTC. It specifies CASSHSSGVGKNIQYF.

This clone appeared once. This rearrangement joins TRBV4-1 to TRBJ1-2; maybe TRBD1 (5 bases). Trimming stripped 3 bases from V and 5 bases from J, with 22 bases between. Germline-derived CDR1 and CDR2 are MGHRA and YSYEKL. The CDR3 has 17 amino acids. In nucleotides, the CDR3 is TGCGCCAGCAGCCACCAGACAGCCTCATCCCGCCCTTATGGCTACACCTTC. Translated, it gives CASSHQTASSRPYGYTF.

This chain uses TRBV11-3 with TRBJ2-3, with 8 nucleotides matching TRBD2. The CDR3 contains 15 residues. Per the germline V gene, CDR1 is SGHNT and CDR2 is YENEEA. J gave up 3 bases and V 6 bases, and 8 bases lay outside the gene matches. This chain's CDR3 is CASSWGASGTDTQYF. DNA for the CDR3: TGTGCCAGCAGTTGGGGGGCTAGCGGGACAGATACGCAGTATTTT.

The CDR3 here is CACEGTSVWDNEQFF. The DNA of the CDR3 is TGTGCCTGTGAAGGGACTAGCGTTTGGGACAATGAGCAGTTCTTC. The chain joins TRBV19 to TRBJ2-1, with TRBD2 matching over 10 bases. Germline V gene lookup returns CDR1 LNHDA and CDR2 SQIVND (reference sequence). The CDR3 loop spans 15 amino acids. The V and J ends lost 11 bases and 5 bases, in that order; junction bases with no gene match: 12.

The V and J genes are TRBV15 and TRBJ1-2, with TRBD1 matching 10 bases. The CDR3 runs 14 residues. Germline CDR1 and CDR2: LNHNV and YYDKDF (reference sequence). J lost 2 bases, V lost 6 bases, and 3 bases had no gene match. This CDR3 reads CATRGTGENYGYTF. The CDR3 DNA reads TGTGCCACCAGGGGGACAGGGGAAAACTATGGCTACACCTTC.

The rearrangement uses TRBV29-1 and TRBJ2-7; 9 nucleotides align to TRBD1. Germline lookup yields CDR1 SQVTM and CDR2 ANQGSEA. This CDR3 is built from 16 residues. Germline trimming cut 0 bases from V and 0 bases from J; bases unmatched to any gene: 6. The CDR3 DNA sequence: TGCAGCGTTGAAGATCCCGGGACAGGGAGCTCCTACGAGCAGTACTTC. It translates to CSVEDPGTGSSYEQYF.

As regards this clone: This same CDR3 is encoded by further DNA sequences in the sample. This rearrangement joins TRBV6-5 to TRBJ2-7; D gene ambiguous. CDR3 size: 12 residues. In germline, CDR1 is MNHEY, CDR2 SVGAGI. Trimming pared 5 bases from V and 4 bases from J, leaving 9 bases between. Here the CDR3 DNA reads TGTGCCAGCAGTAACCAAGTATACGAGCAGTACTTC. Translated, it gives CASSNQVYEQYF.

This rearrangement joins TRBV11-2 to TRBJ2-6, with D tentatively TRBD1 or TRBD2 (5 bases each). Germline values: CDR1 SGHAT, CDR2 FQNNGV. CDR3 length: 17 amino acids. Trimming stripped 6 bases from V and 6 bases from J, with 21 bases between. Here the CDR3 reads CASREPSWGNEANVLTF. In DNA, the CDR3 is TGTGCCAGCAGGGAACCGTCGTGGGGGAATGAGGCCAACGTCCTGACTTTC.

Details on this clone: Other DNA sequences in the sample encode the same CDR3. The chain links TRBV5-1 to TRBJ2-1; D assignment may be TRBD1 or TRBD2 (5 bases each). The CDR3 runs 13 residues. V was pared by 4 bases and J by 0 bases, with 5 bases between. CDR1 and CDR2 (germline): SGHRS, YFSETQ. CDR3 region: CASSGGSYNEQFF. DNA of the CDR3: TGCGCCAGCAGCGGGGGCTCCTACAATGAGCAGTTCTTC.